The next 9 T cell receptor beta chains were all read from a single sample in a study of PD-1 blockade in mismatch repair-deficient tumors. Some clones are missing from TCRdb's copy, which holds only in-frame ones; the method was immunoSEQ multiplex PCR. Of fewer than 50,000 clones in the sample, around 75% were seen once. The source material was peripheral blood, sampled 4 weeks after starting pembrolizumab. The receptors here all came from an adult with mismatch repair-deficient cancer.

J is TRBJ2-3 and V is TRBV19; D is ambiguous. The CDR3 length is 11 residues. V was clipped by 10 bases and J by 0 bases, with 5 bases between them. Germline assignment: CDR1 LNHDA and CDR2 SQIVND (reference sequence). The CDR3 here is CATGSTDTQYF. The CDR3 DNA sequence: TGTGCCACTGGGAGCACAGATACGCAGTATTTT.

This clone has just a few counts. J is TRBJ2-3 and V is TRBV18, with a weak D call TRBD1 (6 bases). Germline CDR1 reads KGHSH; CDR2 reads LQKENI. This CDR3 region has 16 residues. The V and J ends lost 5 bases and 0 bases respectively, with 15 bases between them. The CDR3 protein is CASSYGDIPSTDTQYF. The CDR3 DNA reads TGTGCCAGCTCATACGGGGACATTCCTAGCACAGATACGCAGTATTTT.

The chain uses TRBV4-1 and TRBJ2-6; 7 nucleotides match TRBD2. Trimming took 7 bases from V and 0 from J; bases not matched to a gene: 9. CDR3 size: 17 residues. CDR1 is MGHRA, CDR2 YSYEKL, per germline. The CDR3 loop reads CASTGGTGPSGANVLTF. The CDR3 DNA sequence: TGCGCCAGCACGGGAGGTACAGGTCCCTCTGGGGCCAACGTCCTGACTTTC.

The chain is built from TRBV30 and TRBJ2-5; TRBD1 might be the D (6 bases). The germline V gene has CDR1 GTSNPN and CDR2 SVGIG (reference sequence). Trimming removed 1 base from V and 5 bases from J, with 11 bases in between. CDR3 length: 13 residues. The CDR3 here is CAWSEGQFETQYF. The DNA for the CDR3 is TGTGCCTGGAGTGAAGGACAGTTCGAGACCCAGTACTTC.

The genes are TRBV9 and TRBJ2-1; the match to TRBD2 covers 10 bases. CDR3 length equals 15 residues. The ends lost 3 bases at V and 5 bases at J; junction bases unmatched: 5. CDR1 and CDR2 from the germline V gene are SGDLS and YYNGEE. DNA of the CDR3: TGTGCCAGCAGCGCATCCGGGACTAGCGACAATGAGCAGTTCTTC. It specifies CASSASGTSDNEQFF.

The chain is built from TRBV7-2 and TRBJ1-1; D is ambiguous. The V gene lost 5 bases and the J gene lost 4 bases, with 11 bases spanning the gap. CDR3 length: 13 residues. Germline assignment: CDR1 SGHTA and CDR2 FQGNSA. CDR3 sequence: CASSLNSITEAFF. CDR3 DNA: TGTGCCAGCAGCCTGAACAGTATCACTGAAGCTTTCTTT.

The chain carries TRBV18 and TRBJ2-2; maybe TRBD2 (5 bases). CDR3 length equals 15 residues. Deletions cut 1 base from V and 0 bases from J, with 6 bases between. CDR1 and CDR2 from the germline V gene are KGHSH and LQKENI. The CDR3 spells CASSPRETNTGELFF. CDR3 DNA: TGTGCCAGCTCACCACGGGAGACGAACACCGGGGAGCTGTTTTTT.

As for this clone: Other DNA sequences in this sample translate to the same CDR3. The V gene is TRBV7-9, the J gene TRBJ2-1, with 8 nucleotides matching TRBD1. The CDR3 length is 15 residues. The germline V gene has CDR1 SEHNR and CDR2 FQNEAQ (reference sequence). J lost 4 bases, V lost 6 bases, and 8 bases had no gene match. The CDR3 region has the DNA TGTGCCAGCAGTTCCCCAGGGGGCAGGTACAATGAGCAGTTCTTC. It codes for CASSSPGGRYNEQFF.

The genes are TRBV7-6 and TRBJ1-5; 8 nucleotides line up with TRBD1. The CDR3 extends over 18 amino acids. Germline CDR1 reads SGHVS; CDR2 reads FNYEAQ. The ends lost 1 base at V and 6 bases at J; junction bases unmatched: 14. CDR3 nucleotide sequence: TGTGCCAGCAGCTTAGGCGAGGGCCGACAGGGGTTTTTTCAGCCCCAGCATTTT. Encoded protein: CASSLGEGRQGFFQPQHF.